The clone carrying this T cell receptor (beta chain) was seen only once. The record originates from a study of blood T cell repertoires in COVID-19. Looking at the study overall: Acute and convalescent COVID-19 samples came from the United States, Italy and Spain. The analysed material was cDNA or gDNA that came from T cells, B-cell-depleted T cells, or PBMCs.

The CDR3 is made up of 15 amino acids. J lost 3 bases, V lost 4 bases, and 3 bases had no gene match. Germline lookup yields CDR1 SGDLS and CDR2 YYNGEE. Methods used by the authors: Estimation of nucleated cell counts was performed using reference gene primer amplification. Using immunoSEQ multiplex PCR, the repertoire was profiled, and TCRdb retains in-frame clones only, with some absent. V, J and clone size were drawn from that table, and D and trimming were deduced from the DNA. The sample carries under 20,000 clones, about four fifths recorded once. The chain joins TRBV9 to TRBJ2-7, with 14 bases identical to TRBD2. The specimen was peripheral blood. This clonotype originated in a man older than 75 with acute or convalescent COVID-19. CDR3 loop: CASSRGLAGDYEQYF. In DNA form, the CDR3 reads TGTGCCAGCAGCCGGGGACTAGCGGGGGACTACGAGCAGTACTTC.